This T cell receptor beta chain was identified in a study of regulatory T cells in long-lasting Graves disease. The V end was cut by 4 bases, the J end by 5 bases, with 15 bases between. The CDR3 sequence is 14 residues long. Looked up from germline, CDR1 is SGHRS and CDR2 is YFSETQ. This clonotype was seen ten or more times. Sample time point: newly diagnosed GD, antithyroid drugs for less than 3 months. After RNA was extracted from PBMCs, the TCR library was made from it. Assembly of TCR beta libraries relied on iRepertoire HTBI primers together with Arm-PCR of CDR3 regions. Each CDR3 protein is one row after TCRdb ran MiXCR on the multiplex PCR reads. The repertoire consists of around 500,000 distinct CDR3 sequences, with approximately 12% occurring once and the leading ten covering approximately 9.6%. The same data also went into a second study, on T cells in Graves' hyperthyroidism and ophthalmopathy. That work states: The HTBI set primed first-round TCR CDR3 RT-PCR.

This sequence was found in a woman under 40 with Graves disease. V is TRBV5-1 and J is TRBJ2-5; possibly TRBD1 or TRBD2 for D (6 bases each). This material consisted of peripheral blood mononuclear cells (PBMCs), taken at new diagnosis, from a patient treated with antithyroid drugs. The CDR3 here is CASSRGGGWETQYF. The CDR3 nucleotides are TGCGCCAGCAGCCGTGGAGGGGGATGGGAGACCCAGTACTTC.